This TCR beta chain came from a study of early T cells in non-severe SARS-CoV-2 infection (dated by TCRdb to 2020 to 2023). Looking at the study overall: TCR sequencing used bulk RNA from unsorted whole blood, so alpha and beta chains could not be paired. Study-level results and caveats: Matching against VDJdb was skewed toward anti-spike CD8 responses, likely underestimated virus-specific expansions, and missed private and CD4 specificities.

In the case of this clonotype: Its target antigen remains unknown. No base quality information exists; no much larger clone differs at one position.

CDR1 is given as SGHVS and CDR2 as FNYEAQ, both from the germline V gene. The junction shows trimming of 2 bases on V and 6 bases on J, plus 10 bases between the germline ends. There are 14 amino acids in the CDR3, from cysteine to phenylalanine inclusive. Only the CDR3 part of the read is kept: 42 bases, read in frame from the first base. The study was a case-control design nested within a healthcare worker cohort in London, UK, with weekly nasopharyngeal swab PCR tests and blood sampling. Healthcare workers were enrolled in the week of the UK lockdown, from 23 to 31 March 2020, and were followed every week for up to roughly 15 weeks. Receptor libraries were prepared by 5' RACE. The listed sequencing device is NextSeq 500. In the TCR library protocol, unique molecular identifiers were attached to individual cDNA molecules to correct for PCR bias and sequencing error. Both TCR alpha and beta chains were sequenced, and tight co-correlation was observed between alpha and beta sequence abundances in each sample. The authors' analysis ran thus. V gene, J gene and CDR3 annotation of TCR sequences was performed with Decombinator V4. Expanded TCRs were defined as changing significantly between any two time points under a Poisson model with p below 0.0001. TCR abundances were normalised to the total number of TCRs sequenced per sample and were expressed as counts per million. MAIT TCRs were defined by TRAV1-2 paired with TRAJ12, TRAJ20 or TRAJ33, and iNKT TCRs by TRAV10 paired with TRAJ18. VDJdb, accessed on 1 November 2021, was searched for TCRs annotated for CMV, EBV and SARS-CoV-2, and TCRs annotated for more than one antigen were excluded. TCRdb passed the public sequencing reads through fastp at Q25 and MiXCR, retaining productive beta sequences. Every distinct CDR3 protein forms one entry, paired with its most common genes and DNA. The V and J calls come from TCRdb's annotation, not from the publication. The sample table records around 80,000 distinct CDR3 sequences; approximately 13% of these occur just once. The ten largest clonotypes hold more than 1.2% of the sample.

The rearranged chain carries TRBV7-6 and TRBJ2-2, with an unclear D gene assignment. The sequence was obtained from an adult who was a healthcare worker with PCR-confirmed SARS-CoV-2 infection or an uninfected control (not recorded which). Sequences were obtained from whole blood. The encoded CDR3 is CASSLSYIPGELFF. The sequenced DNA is TGTGCCAGCAGCTTATCATACATTCCCGGGGAGCTGTTTTTT.